The present entry profiles one TCR beta chain with its context. Its antigen is undetermined. The sample originates from a study of cytomegalovirus exposure and HLA in healthy donors. CDR1 is SGHTA and CDR2 is FQGNSA in the germline V gene. This CDR3 contains 18 residues. Trimming took 4 bases from V and 9 from J, leaving 30 bases between them. Notes on the study in general: Among donors in an Asian-associated ancestry cluster, a later analysis reportedly found fewer N-insertions than the roughly 700-donor mean. By HLA locus, TCR association rates varied in a later analysis, with DRB1 showing the most and HLA-C the fewest.

The PCR had 60 Vbeta and 13 Jbeta primers. The data were produced by immunoSEQ multiplex PCR, yet TCRdb's version contains in-frame clones alone and is incomplete. The table records about 150,000 clones, 80% of them present only once. V gene TRBV7-2 combines with J gene TRBJ2-5; D is possibly TRBD1 (6 bases). Sequencing was carried out using PBMCs. The sequence came from a woman aged 25 to 45 in good health and CMV-seronegative. The CDR3 reads CASSSGGGRLGFGEPQYF. For the CDR3, the DNA is TGTGCCAGCAGCTCAGGTGGGGGCCGGCTTGGCTTCGGGGAGCCCCAGTACTTC. Complete variable domain (other parts from reference TRBV7-2 and TRBJ2-5): GAGVSQSPSNKVTEKGKDVELRCDPISGHTALYWYRQSLGQGLEFLIYFQGNSAPDKSGLPSDRFSAERTGGSVSTLTIQRTQQEDSAVYLCASSSGGGRLGFGEPQYFGPGTRLLVL.